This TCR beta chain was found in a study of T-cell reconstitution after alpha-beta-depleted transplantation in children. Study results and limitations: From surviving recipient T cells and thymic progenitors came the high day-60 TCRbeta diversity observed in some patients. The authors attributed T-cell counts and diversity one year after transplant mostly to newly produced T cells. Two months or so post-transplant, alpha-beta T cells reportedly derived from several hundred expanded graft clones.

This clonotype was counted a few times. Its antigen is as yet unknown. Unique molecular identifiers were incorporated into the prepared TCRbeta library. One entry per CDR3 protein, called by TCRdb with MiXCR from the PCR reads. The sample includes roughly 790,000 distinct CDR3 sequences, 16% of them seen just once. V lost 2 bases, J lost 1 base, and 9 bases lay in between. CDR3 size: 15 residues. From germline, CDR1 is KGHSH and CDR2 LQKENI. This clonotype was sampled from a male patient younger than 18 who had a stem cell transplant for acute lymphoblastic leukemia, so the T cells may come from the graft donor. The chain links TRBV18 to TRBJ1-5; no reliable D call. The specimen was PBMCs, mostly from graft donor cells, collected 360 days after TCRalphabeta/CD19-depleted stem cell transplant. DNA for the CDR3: TGTGCCAGCTCACCATATCCGGGGAGCAATCAGCCCCAGCATTTT. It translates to CASSPYPGSNQPQHF.